The entry below gives a single T cell receptor (beta chain) sequence along with its context. These data are taken from a study of response to subunit inactivated influenza vaccine. TCRdb itself ran the RT-PCR reads through MiXCR, one entry per CDR3 protein. Of approximately 500,000 distinct CDR3 sequences in the sample, under 30% were seen once. CDR1 is GTSNPN, CDR2 SVGIG, per germline (reference sequence). Trimming cost V 5 bases and J 8 bases, with 8 bases left between them. The CDR3 length is 10 residues. This same sample was also taken into another study, of T cells expressing NK-cell markers. That report adds: cDNA encoding TCR beta was synthesized via 5'RACE template switching incorporating UMIs. The use of an anti-gamma-delta TCR antibody, which was added in several experiments, restricted sorting to T cells expressing alpha-beta TCR. About 1.0-8% of CD8+ T cells in more than 5 donors belonged to dominant NKG2C+ clonotypes. The study found these clonotypes also leading the CD3+CD56-NKG2C+ fraction in several donors.

The TCR originated in a man aged 45-65 years who received an inactivated influenza vaccine. The chain combines TRBV30 with TRBJ2-3; D is undetermined. The sequences come from CD4+ T cells sorted from PBMCs, collected roughly 12 days after vaccination. CDR3 coding DNA: TGTGCCTGGGTAAAACCTACGCAGTATTTT. Amino acids: CAWVKPTQYF.